These T cell receptor beta chains were read from a single sample in a study of blood T cell repertoires in COVID-19. The protocol was immunoSEQ multiplex PCR, while the TCRdb copy is restricted to in-frame clones and leaves out a portion. The data hold 34,000 or so clones, with about 80% observed a single time. Sequenced input: peripheral blood. These receptors came from a man older than 75 with acute or convalescent COVID-19. The CDR3 runs from the conserved cysteine through the conserved F or W. Fields, in order: V gene, J gene, clone size, D gene, CDR3 DNA, CDR3 protein. The D gene is left open where the match is weak. Clone size is stated in some rows and not others, as once, few, many or a class when expanded.

TRBV3-1/TRBV3-2	TRBJ2-7	.	TRBD2	TGTGCCAGCAGCCCTTTGACTAGCGGGAGGGCCGGGCAGTACTTC	CASSPLTSGRAGQYF
TRBV19	TRBJ2-2	.	.	TGTGCCAGTAGTAGGGAAGGGGCGACCACCGGGGAGCTGTTTTTT	CASSREGATTGELFF
TRBV18	TRBJ2-5	.	TRBD1	TGTGCCAGCTCCTCCGGACAGGGCGAGACCCAGTACTTC	CASSSGQGETQYF
TRBV6-2/TRBV6-3	TRBJ2-7	.	TRBD1	TGTGCCAGCAGTTACTCAGACAGGGGCGTCGAGCAGTACTTC	CASSYSDRGVEQYF
TRBV28	TRBJ1-2	few	TRBD1	TGTGCCAGTAGCTCCCCGGGACAGGGGGCTGGTGGCTACACCTTC	CASSSPGQGAGGYTF
TRBV7-9	TRBJ2-7	.	.	TGTGCCAGCAGCTCCGTATACGAGCAGTACTTC	CASSSVYEQYF
TRBV5-8	TRBJ1-1	.	.	TGTGCCAGCAGCGGCCGACTTTTTAGCATCACTGAAGCTTTCTTT	CASSGRLFSITEAFF
TRBV7-9	TRBJ2-7	.	TRBD1	TGTGCCAGCAGCAAACAGGGGGGCGAGCAGTACTTC	CASSKQGGEQYF
TRBV7-2	TRBJ2-7	.	.	TGTGCCAGCAGCTTCAGCGGGTCCTACGAGCAGTACTTC	CASSFSGSYEQYF
TRBV29-1	TRBJ1-1	.	.	TGCAGCGTTGAAGATGGAACAGACACTGAAGCTTTCTTT	CSVEDGTDTEAFF
TRBV5-1	TRBJ2-7	.	.	TGCGCCAGCAGCTTCTCCGGGAACGAGCAGTACTTC	CASSFSGNEQYF
TRBV11-1	TRBJ1-4	.	.	TGTGCCAGCAGCTTAGAAGGGACAATGGGTGAAAAACTGTTTTTT	CASSLEGTMGEKLFF
TRBV19	TRBJ1-2	.	TRBD1	TGTGCCAGTAGTGCCGGGACAGGGGTTGGCTACACCTTC	CASSAGTGVGYTF
TRBV6-5	TRBJ2-2	.	TRBD2	TGTGCCAGCAACCTTGGGCTAGCGGGAACCGGGGAGCTGTTTTTT	CASNLGLAGTGELFF
TRBV6-4	TRBJ2-2	.	.	TGTGCCAGCAGTGTTTTAGCGGAAACCGGGGAGCTGTTTTTT	CASSVLAETGELFF
TRBV6-2/TRBV6-3	TRBJ1-2	.	TRBD1	TGTGCCAGCAGTACTGACAGGGGTGCTAACTATGGCTACACCTTC	CASSTDRGANYGYTF
TRBV7-9	TRBJ1-1	many	.	TGTGCCAGCAGCTTAGATTACGGAGACGAAGCTTTCTTT	CASSLDYGDEAFF
TRBV5-1	TRBJ1-6	.	TRBD1	TGCGCCAGCAGCTTAAACAGGGGGCAATCCCCCCTCCACTTT	CASSLNRGQSPLHF
TRBV7-6	TRBJ2-7	.	.	TGTGCCAGCAGCCCTGTCCGTTCCCCGGGACTCTACGAGCAGTACTTC	CASSPVRSPGLYEQYF
TRBV4-1	TRBJ2-7	.	.	TGCGCCAGCAGCCAAGAAGGCCGGGCCTACGAGCAGTACTTC	CASSQEGRAYEQYF
TRBV9	TRBJ2-1	.	TRBD2	TGTGCCAGCAGCGAAACCCTGACTAGCGGGGGTAGAAATGAGCAGTTCTTC	CASSETLTSGGRNEQFF
TRBV6-2/TRBV6-3	TRBJ2-3	.	.	TGTGCCAGCAGTTACCCGACAGTCACGGATACGCAGTATTTT	CASSYPTVTDTQYF
TRBV5-1	TRBJ1-6	once	.	TGCGCCAGCAGCTTGGTGCCGATGGGCAGCAATTCACCCCTCCACTTT	CASSLVPMGSNSPLHF
TRBV11-2	TRBJ2-1	.	TRBD2	TGTGCCAGCAGCGGACGGACTAGCGGGAGGTCGGGTGAGCAGTTCTTC	CASSGRTSGRSGEQFF
TRBV5-6	TRBJ2-5	.	.	TGTGCCAGCAGCAATCAACCGGGACTGCTGTACCAAGAGACCCAGTACTTC	CASSNQPGLLYQETQYF
TRBV6-2/TRBV6-3	TRBJ2-7	.	.	TGTGCCAGCAGTTACGCTCAGGGGAGGGCCATCTACGAGCAGTACTTC	CASSYAQGRAIYEQYF
TRBV6-5	TRBJ2-1	once	.	TGTGCCAGCAACCTCAGGCCGAGCTCCTACAATGAGCAGTTCTTC	CASNLRPSSYNEQFF
TRBV19	TRBJ2-1	.	.	TGTGCCAGTAGGGTCCGGGAAGGCAGCGGTGAGCAGTTCTTC	CASRVREGSGEQFF
TRBV2	TRBJ2-7	.	.	TGTGCCAGCTGCATACTACAGGGAGCCTACGAGCAGTACTTC	CASCILQGAYEQYF
TRBV19	TRBJ1-2	.	.	TGTGCCAGTAGTAAGAGGGAACCTAACTATGGCTACACCTTC	CASSKREPNYGYTF
TRBV5-1	TRBJ2-6	.	.	TGCGCCAGCAGTTCAGGGAACTCTGGGGCCAACGTCCTGACTTTC	CASSSGNSGANVLTF
TRBV7-3	TRBJ2-3	.	.	TGTGCCAGCAGTTCGGGGGCAGATACGCAGTATTTT	CASSSGADTQYF
TRBV9	TRBJ2-3	.	TRBD2	TGTGCCAGCAGCGGGGGACTAGCGGGAACAGATACGCAGTATTTT	CASSGGLAGTDTQYF
TRBV7-2	TRBJ2-7	.	.	TGTGCCAGCAGCTTAGCTCTGTCTTACAGCTCCTACGAGCAGTACTTC	CASSLALSYSSYEQYF
TRBV18	TRBJ1-1	.	.	TGTGCCAGCTCACCTACAGGGAGAACTGAAGCTTTCTTT	CASSPTGRTEAFF
TRBV5-6	TRBJ2-7	.	TRBD1	TGTGCCAGCAGCCCGGGACAGAGTTACGCCTACGAGCAGTACTTC	CASSPGQSYAYEQYF
TRBV4-1	TRBJ1-2	medium-sized	.	TGCGCCAGCAGCCAAGAGCGCGAGGGAGATGGCTACACCTTC	CASSQEREGDGYTF
TRBV2	TRBJ1-5	.	TRBD1	TGTGCCAGCAGCCGCACCCGGACAGGATTAGGAAATCAGCCCCAGCATTTT	CASSRTRTGLGNQPQHF
TRBV18	TRBJ2-3	.	.	TGTGCCAGCTCACCAATACAGACAACAGATACGCAGTATTTT	CASSPIQTTDTQYF
TRBV9	TRBJ2-1	.	.	TGTGCCAGCAGCGTTGGCGGAGTAAACCTCAATGAGCAGTTCTTC	CASSVGGVNLNEQFF
TRBV12-3/TRBV12-4	TRBJ1-2	.	.	TGTGCCAGCAGGGGACTCAACTATGGCTACACCTTC	CASRGLNYGYTF
TRBV6-2/TRBV6-3	TRBJ1-1	.	.	TGTGCCAGCAGCGTACAGCCTCGAGCGAACACTGAAGCTTTCTTT	CASSVQPRANTEAFF
TRBV2	TRBJ2-7	.	.	TGTGCCAGCAGCGAGGCAGGGTACGAGCAGTACTTC	CASSEAGYEQYF
TRBV21-1	TRBJ2-2	.	.	TGTGCCAGCAGCAAAAATCTGAGGGGGATGAACACCGGGGAGCTGTTTTTT	CASSKNLRGMNTGELFF
TRBV6-1	TRBJ1-5	.	.	TGTGCCAGCAGTGAAGAGGGGATCCAGGGCAATCAGCCCCAGCATTTT	CASSEEGIQGNQPQHF
TRBV5-1	TRBJ2-3	.	.	TGCGCCAGCAGAATTGACTATCCTGATACGCAGTATTTT	CASRIDYPDTQYF
TRBV9	TRBJ2-3	.	TRBD1	TGTGCCAGCAGCGTGGGACAGGGGGGCACAGATACGCAGTATTTT	CASSVGQGGTDTQYF
TRBV3-1/TRBV3-2	TRBJ1-6	.	.	TGTGCCAGCAGCTTAGCGTCAAATTCACCCCTCCACTTT	CASSLASNSPLHF
TRBV11-2	TRBJ1-5	.	TRBD1	TGTGCCAGCAGCCAACAACCGGGACAGGGTCAGCCCCAGCATTTT	CASSQQPGQGQPQHF
TRBV2	TRBJ1-6	.	.	TGCGCCGCGGGGGGCGGACAGAGTTCACCCCTCCACTTT	CAAGGGQSSPLHF
TRBV29-1	TRBJ2-7	once	TRBD2	TGCAGCGTCGGGGGACTAGCGGGAGAGTTATACGAGCAGTACTTC	CSVGGLAGELYEQYF
TRBV27	TRBJ1-1	few	.	TGTGCCAGCAGTAAGACAGCGAACACTGAAGCTTTCTTT	CASSKTANTEAFF
TRBV30	TRBJ2-1	.	TRBD2	TGTGCCTGGAGACCACGGCGGGGGTACAATGAGCAGTTCTTC	CAWRPRRGYNEQFF